The rows below give T cell receptor beta chains drawn from one sample of a study of T cell responses to AZD1222 COVID-19 vaccine. Sequenced by immunoSEQ multiplex PCR; TCRdb stores in-frame clones only, minus some. In the table there are tens of thousands of clones, about 90% of which are singletons. Sequencing used peripheral blood, obtained on day 0 of MenACWY control vaccination. The receptors here all came from an adult in good health. Both conserved end residues are part of each CDR3.

TRBV6-6 CASSGWTGNEAFF
TRBV7-7 CASSLALHHHQYF
TRBV7-9 CASSRTPLAGGKNIQYF
TRBV9 CASSMTAGGQNEQYF
TRBV19 CASSYRSAISGNTIYF
TRBV3-1/TRBV3-2 CASSGTGPSSGNTIYF
TRBV5-1 CASSLVSLGDTEAFF
TRBV13 CASSPRTGADYEQYF
TRBV28 CASSLGGPPYEQYF
TRBV2 CASSEKTGAYGYTF
TRBV2 CASFPGSTYNSPLHF
TRBV7-2 CASSFQGYWAGVRNEQFF
TRBV6-2/TRBV6-3 CASSYGDQPQHF
TRBV6-2/TRBV6-3 CASSSRDRLNQPQHF
TRBV28 CASSYGTHLHF
TRBV12-3/TRBV12-4 CASSLMGQPQHF
TRBV27 CASSLSYGWRETQYF
TRBV4-1 CASSQDPPLGDRGYGYTF
TRBV19 CASSKLGPGLAGGQETQYF
TRBV19 CASNSGGAIRGEKLFF